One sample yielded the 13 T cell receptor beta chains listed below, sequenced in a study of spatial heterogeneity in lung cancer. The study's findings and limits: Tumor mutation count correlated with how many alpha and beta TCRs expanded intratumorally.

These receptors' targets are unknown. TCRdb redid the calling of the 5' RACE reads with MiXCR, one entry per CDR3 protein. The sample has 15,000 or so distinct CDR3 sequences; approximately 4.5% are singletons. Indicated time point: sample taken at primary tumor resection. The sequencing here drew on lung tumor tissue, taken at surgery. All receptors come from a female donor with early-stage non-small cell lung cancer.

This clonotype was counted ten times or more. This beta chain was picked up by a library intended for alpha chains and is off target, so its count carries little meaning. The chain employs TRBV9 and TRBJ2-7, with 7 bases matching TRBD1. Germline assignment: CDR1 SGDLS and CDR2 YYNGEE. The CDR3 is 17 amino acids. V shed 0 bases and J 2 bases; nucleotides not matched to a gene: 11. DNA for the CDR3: TGTGCCAGCAGCGTAGGCCCACGTCCGACAGGGACCTACGAGCAGTACTTC. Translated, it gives CASSVGPRPTGTYEQYF.

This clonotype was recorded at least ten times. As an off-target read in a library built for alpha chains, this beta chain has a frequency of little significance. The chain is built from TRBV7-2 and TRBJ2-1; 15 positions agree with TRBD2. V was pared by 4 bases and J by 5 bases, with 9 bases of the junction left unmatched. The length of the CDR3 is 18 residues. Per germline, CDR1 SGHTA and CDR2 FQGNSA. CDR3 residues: CASSSPPGLAGGDNEQFF. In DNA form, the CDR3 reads TGTGCCAGCAGCTCCCCGCCGGGACTAGCGGGGGGTGACAATGAGCAGTTCTTC.

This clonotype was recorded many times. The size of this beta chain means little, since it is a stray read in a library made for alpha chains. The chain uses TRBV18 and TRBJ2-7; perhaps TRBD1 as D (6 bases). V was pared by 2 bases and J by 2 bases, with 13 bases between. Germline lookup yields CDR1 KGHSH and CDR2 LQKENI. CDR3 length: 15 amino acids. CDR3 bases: TGTGCCAGCTCACCAACCAGCAGGGGTCCCTACGAGCAGTACTTC. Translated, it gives CASSPTSRGPYEQYF.

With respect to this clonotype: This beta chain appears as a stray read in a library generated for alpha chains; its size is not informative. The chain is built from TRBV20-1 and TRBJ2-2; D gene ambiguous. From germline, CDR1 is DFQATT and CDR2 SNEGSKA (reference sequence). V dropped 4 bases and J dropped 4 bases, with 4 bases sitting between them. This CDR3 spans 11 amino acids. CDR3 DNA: TGCAGTGCTAAGATCACCGGGGAGCTGTTTTTT. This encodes CSAKITGELFF.

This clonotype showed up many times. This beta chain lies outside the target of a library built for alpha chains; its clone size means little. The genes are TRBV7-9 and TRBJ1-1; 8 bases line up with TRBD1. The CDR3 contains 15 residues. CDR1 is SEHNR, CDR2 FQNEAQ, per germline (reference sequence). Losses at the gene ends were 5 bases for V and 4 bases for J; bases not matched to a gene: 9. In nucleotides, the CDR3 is TGTGCCAGCAGCCTTTGGACAGGGAAGGGCACTGAAGCTTTCTTT. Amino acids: CASSLWTGKGTEAFF.

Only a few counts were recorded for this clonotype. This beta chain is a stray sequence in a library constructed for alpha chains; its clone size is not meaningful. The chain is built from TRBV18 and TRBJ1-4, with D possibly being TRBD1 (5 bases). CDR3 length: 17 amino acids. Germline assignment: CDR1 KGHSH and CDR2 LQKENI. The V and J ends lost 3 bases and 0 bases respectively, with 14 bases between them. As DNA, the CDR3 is TGTGCCAGCTCACCGAGGGGACTCCGAGCAACTAATGAAAAACTGTTTTTT. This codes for CASSPRGLRATNEKLFF.

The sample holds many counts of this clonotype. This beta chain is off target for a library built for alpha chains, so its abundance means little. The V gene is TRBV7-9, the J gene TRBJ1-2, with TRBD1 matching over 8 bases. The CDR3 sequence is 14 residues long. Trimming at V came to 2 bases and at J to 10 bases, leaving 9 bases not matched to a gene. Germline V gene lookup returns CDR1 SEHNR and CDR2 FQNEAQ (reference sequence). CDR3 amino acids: CASSLSDRGIVYTF. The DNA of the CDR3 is TGTGCCAGCAGCTTATCCGACAGGGGTATAGTCTACACCTTC.

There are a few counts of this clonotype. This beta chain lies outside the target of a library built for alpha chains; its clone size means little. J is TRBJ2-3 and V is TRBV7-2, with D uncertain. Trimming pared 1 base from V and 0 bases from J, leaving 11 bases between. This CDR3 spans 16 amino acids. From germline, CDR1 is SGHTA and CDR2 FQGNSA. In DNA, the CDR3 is TGTGCCAGCAGCTTAGGGGTGAGAGTGAGCACAGATACGCAGTATTTT. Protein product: CASSLGVRVSTDTQYF.

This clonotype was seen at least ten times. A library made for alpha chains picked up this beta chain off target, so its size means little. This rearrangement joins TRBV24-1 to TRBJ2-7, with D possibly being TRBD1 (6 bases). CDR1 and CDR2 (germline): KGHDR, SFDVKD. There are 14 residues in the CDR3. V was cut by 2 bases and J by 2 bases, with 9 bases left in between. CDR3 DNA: TGTGCCACCAGTGATTCCACAGGGCCCTACGAGCAGTACTTC. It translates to CATSDSTGPYEQYF.

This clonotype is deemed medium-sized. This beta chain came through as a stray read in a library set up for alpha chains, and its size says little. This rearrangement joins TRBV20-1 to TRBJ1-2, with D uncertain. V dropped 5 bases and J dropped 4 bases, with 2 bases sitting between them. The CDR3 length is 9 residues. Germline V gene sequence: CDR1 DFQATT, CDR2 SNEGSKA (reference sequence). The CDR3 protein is CSAGYGYTF. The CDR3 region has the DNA TGCAGTGCTGGCTATGGCTACACCTTC.

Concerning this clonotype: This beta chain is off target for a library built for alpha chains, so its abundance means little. In DNA, the CDR3 is TGTGCCAGCAGCCCGGGACTACAGTACGGGGAGCAGTTCTTC. Translation gives CASSPGLQYGEQFF. The rearrangement links TRBV7-3 to TRBJ2-1; 7 nucleotides agree with TRBD2. From germline, CDR1 is SGHTA and CDR2 FQGTGA. V shed 5 bases and J 10 bases; nucleotides not matched to a gene: 11. This CDR3 has 14 amino acids.

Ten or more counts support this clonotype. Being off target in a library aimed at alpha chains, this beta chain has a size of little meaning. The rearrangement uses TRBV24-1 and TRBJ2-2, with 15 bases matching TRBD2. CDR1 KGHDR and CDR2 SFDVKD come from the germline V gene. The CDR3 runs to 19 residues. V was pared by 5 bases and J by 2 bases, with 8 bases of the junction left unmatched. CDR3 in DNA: TGTGCCACCAGTGGCTTAGGGACTAGCGGGGGGCCAAACACCGGGGAGCTGTTTTTT. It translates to CATSGLGTSGGPNTGELFF.

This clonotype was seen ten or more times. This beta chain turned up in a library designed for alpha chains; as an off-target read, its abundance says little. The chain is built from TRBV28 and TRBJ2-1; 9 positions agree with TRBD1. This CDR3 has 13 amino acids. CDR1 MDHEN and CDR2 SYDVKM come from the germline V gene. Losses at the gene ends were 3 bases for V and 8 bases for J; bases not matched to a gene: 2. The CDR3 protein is CASSLDRGYEQFF. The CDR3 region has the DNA TGTGCCAGCAGTTTGGACAGGGGTTATGAGCAGTTCTTC.